This entry concerns a single TCR beta chain. Its antigen is not yet known. No quality values exist for individual bases; no much larger clone is one base distant. TCR CDR3 regions were amplified from genomic DNA by multiplex PCR using the deep immunoSEQ assay. Genomic DNA extracted from each cell subset was distributed evenly over all wells of several immunoSEQ 96-well plates, and each plate served as one replicate. For sorted subsets, 200 to 250 ng genomic DNA, equal to 25,000 to 35,000 T cell genomes, was loaded into each replicate PCR. Purified libraries were quantified with a Qubit 3.0 fluorometer, sized on a Bioanalyzer 2100, and re-quantified with the KAPA Library Quantification kit. A separate single-read 150-cycle Illumina NextSeq 550 flow cell was used to sequence each immunoSEQ 96-well plate. The paper's data handling went like this. Because only junctional sequences without quality scores were contained in the immunoSEQ output, filtering matching that applied to full-length reads could not be performed. To assign V/J genes and CDR3, sequences were annotated using PyIR, a Python wrapper for IgBLAST v1.9, with IMGT germline references. Any read was removed if the V/J assignment was weak (E-value above 1e-6), the CDR3 was missing, or the read contained stop codons, out-of-frame junctions, or ambiguous translated residues. A V3J clonotype was defined by an identical inferred V gene, J gene, and CDR3 amino acid sequence. Percentage overlap between repertoires was computed as shared unique clonotypes divided by the size of the smaller repertoire. Repertoire richness was assessed with RTK rarefaction, the Chao1 estimator, and Recon v2.1 estimates of unobserved clonotypes. For all TCRbeta clonotypes obtained by the gDNA method from four donors, generation probabilities were computed with OLGA. Drawn from immuneACCESS, this table holds only the in-frame rearrangements with V and J called that TCRdb kept. Clones are partly lost; checked studies trace under half to an unresolved V gene and leave the rest unexplained. The DNA gave D and trimming, while V, J and clone size come from that table. This sample comprises some 1,100,000 clones, roughly 74% of them detected only once. The ten top clones hold around 0.47% of the sample.

The data are from a study of shared clonotypes between healthy human individuals (dated by TCRdb to 2018 to 2021). Regarding the study in general: The cohort comprised a couple of women and three men aged 18 to 49 years. For each donor, CD4 naive and CD4 memory were each given three plates, CD8 naive was given two plates, and CD8 memory was given one plate. The study deeply sequenced blood TCR repertoires of several healthy adults to estimate repertoire size and the extent of clonotype sharing between individuals. Libraries were prepared and TCR repertoires were sequenced by different laboratories using diverse techniques, in order to increase sequencing depth and limit assay-specific biases. Each donor's leukapheresis produced roughly between roughly 0.94 and 9.5 billion PBMCs. Points the paper makes about the study in general: Estimated clonotype richness was generally larger for naive than for memory subsets. Compared with non-shared clonotypes, clonotypes shared by all four sorted-subset donors had higher generation probabilities. Incomplete sequencing was indicated by rarefaction of sorted-subset datasets, despite the large sequencing depth. Pairwise subsampling indicated that sequencing depth was expected to affect the degree of clonotype sharing among donors. Sharing across several donors was observed for approximately 4.6% of naive CD4, 3% to 3.5% of naive CD8, over 2% of memory CD4, and around 0.4% of memory CD8 clonotypes. The genetic and exposure-history diversity represented was limited by the small number of donors. Sampling was restricted to blood, and TCR repertoires in tissues likely differ from the TCR repertoires found in blood.

V is cut by 6 bases and J by 3 bases, and the space between the germline ends is 11 bases. In the germline V gene (reference sequence), CDR1 corresponds to MNHEY and CDR2 to SMNVEV. The CDR3 starts with the cysteine, ends with the phenylalanine, and has 13 residues. Only the CDR3 region is kept as DNA, spanning 39 bases read in frame from base 1. Healthy HIV-negative adults with no recently reported acute infections or vaccinations were included as donors. Every donor was a Caucasian adult residing in Nashville, Tennessee, USA. CD4+ T cells were enriched by magnetic negative selection, after which naive cells were positively selected on CD45RA and the negative fraction was taken as the memory subset. Blood was collected by leukapheresis, and PBMCs were isolated by Ficoll-Histopaque density gradient centrifugation and then cryopreserved in liquid nitrogen vapor phase. Analytical flow cytometry was used to check the purity and quantity of every magnetically sorted T cell population. From each sorted fraction, genomic DNA was isolated and quantified by UV absorbance on a Nanodrop 2000c.

The sequence was obtained from a man between 18 and 35 years old in good health. Some clones in this sample may be carry-over from other donors' samples. In this chain, TRBV27 is recombined with TRBJ1-1, with TRBD1 tentatively as D gene (5 bases match). The sample was memory CD4+ T cells from PBMCs. Explained via the paper, the cell subset or site label denotes: CD45RA-negative fraction. The CDR3: CASRVGGDTEAFF. In nucleotide form, the sequence is TGTGCCAGCAGGGTTGGGGGGGACACTGAAGCTTTCTTT.